The source of this T cell receptor beta chain is a study of blood T cell repertoires in COVID-19. Germline V lookup: CDR1 MNHEY, CDR2 SVGEGT. V dropped 5 bases and J dropped 2 bases, with 10 bases sitting between them. The CDR3 has 15 amino acids. Produced via immunoSEQ multiplex PCR; TCRdb's table is partial and in-frame only. Here the sample spans roughly 280,000 clones, 87% being singletons. The chain links TRBV6-2 or TRBV6-3 to TRBJ2-6; D is perhaps TRBD2 (6 bases). Sequences were obtained from peripheral blood. The sequence came from a woman aged 50 to 60 who had recovered from COVID-19. This chain's CDR3 is CASSGWGAGANVLTF. Written as DNA, the CDR3 is TGTGCCAGCAGTGGTTGGGGGGCTGGGGCCAACGTCCTGACTTTC.